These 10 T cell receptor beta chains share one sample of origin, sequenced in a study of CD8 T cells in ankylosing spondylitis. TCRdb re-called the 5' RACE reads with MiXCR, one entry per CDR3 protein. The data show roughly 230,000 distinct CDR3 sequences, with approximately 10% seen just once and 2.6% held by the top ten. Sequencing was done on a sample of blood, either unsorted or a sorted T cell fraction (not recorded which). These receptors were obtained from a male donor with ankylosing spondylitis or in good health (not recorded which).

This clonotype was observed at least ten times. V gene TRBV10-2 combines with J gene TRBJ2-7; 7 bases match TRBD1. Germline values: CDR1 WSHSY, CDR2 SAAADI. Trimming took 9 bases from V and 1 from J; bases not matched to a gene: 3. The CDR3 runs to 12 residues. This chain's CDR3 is CASHRGSYEQYF. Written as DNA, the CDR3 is TGCGCCAGTCACAGGGGATCCTACGAGCAGTACTTC.

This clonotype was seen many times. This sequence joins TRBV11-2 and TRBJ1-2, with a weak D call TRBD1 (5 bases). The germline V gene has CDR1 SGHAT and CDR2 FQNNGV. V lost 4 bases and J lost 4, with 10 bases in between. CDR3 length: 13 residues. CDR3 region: CASSSTDIYGYTF. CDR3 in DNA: TGTGCCAGCAGCTCGACGGACATCTATGGCTACACCTTC.

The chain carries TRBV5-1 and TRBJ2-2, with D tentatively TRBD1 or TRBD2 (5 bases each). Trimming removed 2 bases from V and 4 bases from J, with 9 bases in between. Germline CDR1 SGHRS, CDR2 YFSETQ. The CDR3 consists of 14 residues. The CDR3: CASSFRDPTGELFF. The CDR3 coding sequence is TGCGCCAGCAGCTTCCGGGACCCCACCGGGGAGCTGTTTTTT.

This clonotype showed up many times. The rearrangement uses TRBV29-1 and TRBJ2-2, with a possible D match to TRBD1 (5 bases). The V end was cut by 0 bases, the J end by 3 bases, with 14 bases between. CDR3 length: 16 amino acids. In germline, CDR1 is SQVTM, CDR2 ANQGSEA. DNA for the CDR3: TGCAGCGTTGAAGATCAGATGGTAGGGGACACCGGGGAGCTGTTTTTT. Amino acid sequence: CSVEDQMVGDTGELFF.

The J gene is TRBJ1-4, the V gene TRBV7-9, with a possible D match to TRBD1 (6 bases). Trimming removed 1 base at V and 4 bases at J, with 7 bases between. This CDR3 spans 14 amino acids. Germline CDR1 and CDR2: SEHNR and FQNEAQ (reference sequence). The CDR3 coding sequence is TGTGCCAGCAGCTTAGGAGGGGGTAATGAAAAACTGTTTTTT. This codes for CASSLGGGNEKLFF.

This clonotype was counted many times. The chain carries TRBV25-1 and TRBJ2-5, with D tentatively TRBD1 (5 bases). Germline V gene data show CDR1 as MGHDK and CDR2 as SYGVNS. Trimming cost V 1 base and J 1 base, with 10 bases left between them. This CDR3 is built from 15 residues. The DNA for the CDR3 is TGTGCCAGCAGTGAATCTACAGGATTCCAAGAGACCCAGTACTTC. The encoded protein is CASSESTGFQETQYF.

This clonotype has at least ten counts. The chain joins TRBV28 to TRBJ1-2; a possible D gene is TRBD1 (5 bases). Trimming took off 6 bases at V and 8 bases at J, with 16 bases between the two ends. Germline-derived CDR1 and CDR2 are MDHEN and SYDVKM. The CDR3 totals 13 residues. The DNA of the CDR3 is TGTGCCAGCAGCAGTCCCCTTTGGGGCGGCTACACCTTC. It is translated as CASSSPLWGGYTF.

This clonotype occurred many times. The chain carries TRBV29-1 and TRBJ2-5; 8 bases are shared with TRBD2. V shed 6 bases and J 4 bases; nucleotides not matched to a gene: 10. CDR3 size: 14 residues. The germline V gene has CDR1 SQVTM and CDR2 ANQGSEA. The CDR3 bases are TGCAGCGTCGTCCGGACTAGCATTCGAGAGACCCAGTACTTC. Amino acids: CSVVRTSIRETQYF.

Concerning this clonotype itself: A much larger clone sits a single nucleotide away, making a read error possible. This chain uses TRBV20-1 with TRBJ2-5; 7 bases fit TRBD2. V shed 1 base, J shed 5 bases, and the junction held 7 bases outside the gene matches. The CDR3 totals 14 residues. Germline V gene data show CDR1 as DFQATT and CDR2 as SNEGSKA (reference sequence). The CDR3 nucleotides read TGCAGTGCTAGAGTTTGGACTAGGGCGGAGACCCAGTACTTC. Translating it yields CSARVWTRAETQYF.

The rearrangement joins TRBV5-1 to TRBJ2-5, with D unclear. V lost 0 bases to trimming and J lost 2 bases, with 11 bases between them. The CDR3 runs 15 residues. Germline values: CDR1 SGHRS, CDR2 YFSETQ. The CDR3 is CASSLAPSGQETQYF. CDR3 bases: TGCGCCAGCAGCTTGGCCCCGTCAGGACAAGAGACCCAGTACTTC.